These 30 T cell receptor beta chains share one sample of origin, sequenced in a study of STAT5B mutations in CD4+ large granular lymphocyte leukemia. Method: immunoSEQ multiplex PCR; TCRdb's copy keeps in-frame clones and lacks some. The table shows 40,000 to 45,000 clones, with 81% occurring only once. The sample was CD4+ T cells from blood buffy coats. The receptors derive from a human donor in good health.

The chain uses TRBV6-5 and TRBJ2-2; TRBD1 aligns across 8 bases. Germline-derived CDR1 and CDR2 are MNHEY and SVGAGI. Losses at the gene ends were 6 bases for V and 4 bases for J; bases not matched to a gene: 7. This CDR3 spans 15 amino acids. The CDR3 DNA follows: TGTGCCAGCAGAATTGGACAGGGCTTCACCGGGGAGCTGTTTTTT. The encoded protein is CASRIGQGFTGELFF.

The gene calls are TRBV5-1 and TRBJ2-4, with TRBD1 as a possible D gene (5 bases). CDR3 size: 14 residues. Trimming took 0 bases from V and 8 from J, leaving 12 bases between them. The germline CDR1 and CDR2 sequences are SGHRS and YFSETQ. The CDR3 sequence: CASSLGGASDIQYF. The CDR3 DNA is TGCGCCAGCAGCTTGGGGGGCGCCTCGGACATTCAGTACTTC.

This chain links TRBV11-3 with TRBJ2-1; 8 bases line up with TRBD2. V trimming: 5 bases; J trimming: 7 bases; junction bases outside the gene matches: 10. The CDR3 length is 15 residues. Per germline, CDR1 SGHNT and CDR2 YENEEA. The DNA for the CDR3 is TGTGCCAGCAGCCCGAATACCCTAGCGGGTAATGAGCAGTTCTTC. This sequence encodes CASSPNTLAGNEQFF.

The chain employs TRBV18 and TRBJ2-2; D unresolved. This CDR3 has 14 amino acids. The germline V gene has CDR1 KGHSH and CDR2 LQKENI. V was cut by 1 base and J by 5 bases, with 8 bases left in between. As DNA, the CDR3 is TGTGCCAGCTCACCACGGCAGGAGACCGGGGAGCTGTTTTTT. Residues: CASSPRQETGELFF.

The chain employs TRBV5-6 and TRBJ1-2; D not resolved. Trimming took off 3 bases at V and 4 bases at J, with 10 bases between the two ends. Germline V gene sequence: CDR1 SGHDT, CDR2 YYEEEE. The CDR3 runs 13 residues. In DNA, the CDR3 is TGTGCCAGCAGCTATGACGCCGGCTATGGCTACACCTTC. This sequence encodes CASSYDAGYGYTF. The full variable domain, rest sourced from reference TRBV5-6 and TRBJ1-2, is DAGVTQSPTHLIKTRGQQVTLRCSPKSGHDTVSWYQQALGQGPQFIFQYYEEEERQRGNFPDRFSGHQFPNYSSELNVNALLLGDSALYLCASSYDAGYGYTFGSGTRLTVV.

This chain uses TRBV10-1 with TRBJ1-5; D may be TRBD1 (5 bases). Trimming left V 2 bases short and J 7 bases short, with 12 bases between. Germline V gives CDR1 WNHNN, CDR2 SYGVQD (reference sequence). This CDR3 is 14 amino acids long. CDR3 amino acids: CASSEGWEGQPQHF. The CDR3 region has the DNA TGCGCCAGCAGTGAGGGCTGGGAGGGGCAGCCCCAGCATTTT.

Comments on this clone: Additional DNA sequences in this sample encode the identical CDR3. The chain couples TRBV30 to TRBJ1-2; D not certain. The germline V gene has CDR1 GTSNPN and CDR2 SVGIG (reference sequence). The CDR3 runs to 10 residues. V lost 3 bases and J 7 bases, leaving 6 bases between the germline ends. CDR3 nucleotide sequence: TGTGCCTGGAGGAAGGGTGGCTACACCTTC. Translating gives CAWRKGGYTF.

The chain joins TRBV27 to TRBJ2-3; D gene ambiguous. This CDR3 is 13 amino acids long. CDR1 and CDR2 from the germline V gene are MNHEY and SMNVEV (reference sequence). V lost 1 base and J 3 bases, leaving 5 bases between the germline ends. As DNA, the CDR3 is TGTGCCAGCAGTTTATTGAGGACAGATACGCAGTATTTT. This translates into CASSLLRTDTQYF.

The chain links TRBV18 to TRBJ1-4; D not resolved. This CDR3 is 14 amino acids long. Germline V gene sequence: CDR1 KGHSH, CDR2 LQKENI. V lost 3 bases and J 0 bases, leaving 5 bases between the germline ends. CDR3 region: CASSPGATNEKLFF. The CDR3 nucleotides read TGTGCCAGCTCACCCGGGGCAACTAATGAAAAACTGTTTTTT.

The chain uses TRBV5-6 and TRBJ1-4, with D unclear. Deletions cut 0 bases from V and 8 bases from J, with 8 bases between. The V gene's germline CDR1 is SGHDT and CDR2 YYEEEE. The CDR3 totals 13 residues. The CDR3 protein is CASSLVGIEKLFF. The CDR3, as DNA: TGTGCCAGCAGCTTGGTTGGGATAGAAAAACTGTTTTTT.

V and J are TRBV5-1 and TRBJ2-7; D unclear. From germline, CDR1 is SGHRS and CDR2 YFSETQ. V lost 3 bases to trimming and J lost 2 bases, with 9 bases between them. The length of the CDR3 is 13 residues. DNA for the CDR3: TGCGCCAGCAGCTCCGGCTCCCCCTACGAGCAGTACTTC. Residues: CASSSGSPYEQYF.

The chain links TRBV7-9 to TRBJ2-7; 9 nucleotides match TRBD1. Germline lookup yields CDR1 SEHNR and CDR2 FQNEAQ (reference sequence). With 2 bases clipped from V and 2 bases from J, the junction kept 4 bases outside the gene matches. The CDR3 sequence is 15 residues long. CDR3 sequence: CASSLTGTGTYEQYF. For the CDR3, the DNA is TGTGCCAGCAGCTTAACCGGGACAGGGACCTACGAGCAGTACTTC.

The chain links TRBV7-9 to TRBJ2-1; 10 bases are a match to TRBD2. Germline CDR1 and CDR2: SEHNR and FQNEAQ (reference sequence). With V trimmed by 3 bases and J by 9 bases, 2 bases remained unmatched. The CDR3 is made up of 13 amino acids. The CDR3 loop is CASSFSGRIEQFF. The CDR3 DNA reads as TGTGCCAGCAGCTTTAGCGGGAGGATTGAGCAGTTCTTC.

This clone has only a few counts. In nucleotides, the CDR3 is TGTGCCTGGAGTGTACGGGGGGATGTCTATGGCTACACCTTC. This gives the protein CAWSVRGDVYGYTF. The chain links TRBV30 to TRBJ1-2, with TRBD1 as a possible D gene (5 bases). The germline gives CDR1 GTSNPN, CDR2 SVGIG (reference sequence). This CDR3 is 14 amino acids long. V lost 0 bases and J lost 4, with 12 bases in between.

This clone was found a few times. The chain employs TRBV27 and TRBJ2-2, with unresolved D. Germline V gene data show CDR1 as MNHEY and CDR2 as SMNVEV (reference sequence). Trimming pared 3 bases from V and 3 bases from J, leaving 11 bases between. CDR3 length equals 15 residues. The DNA of the CDR3 is TGTGCCAGCAGTTTGGGCAGCCACTACACCGGGGAGCTGTTTTTT. Its translation is CASSLGSHYTGELFF.

The chain uses TRBV6-6 and TRBJ2-2; TRBD2 matches 7 bases. CDR1 is MNHNY, CDR2 SVGAGI, per germline (reference sequence). After removal of 6 bases from V and 2 bases from J, the junction contained 6 bases not matched to a gene. The length of the CDR3 is 15 residues. CDR3 protein: CASSPGGSNTGELFF. CDR3 nucleotide sequence: TGTGCCAGCAGCCCGGGGGGATCAAACACCGGGGAGCTGTTTTTT.

V is TRBV4-3 and J is TRBJ1-2; no firm D call. V was trimmed by 0 bases and J by 0 bases, leaving 11 bases between them. The CDR3 contains 16 residues. Germline V gene sequence: CDR1 LGHNA, CDR2 YSLEER. DNA for the CDR3: TGCGCCAGCAGCCAAGATCCGTCGCGGGCTAACTATGGCTACACCTTC. Translated, it gives CASSQDPSRANYGYTF.

This chain joins TRBV7-2 and TRBJ1-5; D gene ambiguous. V shed 1 base and J shed 5 bases, with 6 bases lying between them. The CDR3 runs to 13 residues. CDR1 is SGHTA and CDR2 is FQGNSA in the germline V gene. The CDR3 spells CASSLVSDQPQHF. The CDR3 nucleotides read TGTGCCAGCAGCTTAGTTAGTGATCAGCCCCAGCATTTT.

The chain has TRBV27 and TRBJ1-2; 8 bases match TRBD1. This CDR3 has 16 residues. V shed 5 bases and J 2 bases; nucleotides not matched to a gene: 10. Germline lookup yields CDR1 MNHEY and CDR2 SMNVEV (reference sequence). CDR3 sequence: CASSPTRQGTNYGYTF. Written as DNA, the CDR3 is TGTGCCAGCAGTCCGACCAGACAGGGGACGAACTATGGCTACACCTTC.

The chain couples TRBV19 to TRBJ2-6; D perhaps matches TRBD2 (5 bases). Trimming removed 7 bases at V and 0 bases at J, with 10 bases between. The CDR3 runs 15 residues. CDR1 is LNHDA, CDR2 SQIVND, per germline (reference sequence). The CDR3 protein is CASTRGSSGANVLTF. The CDR3 DNA follows: TGTGCCAGTACCCGGGGTTCCTCTGGGGCCAACGTCCTGACTTTC.

The J gene is TRBJ2-1, the V gene TRBV7-2; D may be TRBD2 (5 bases). The CDR3 runs 12 residues. The V gene lost 6 bases and the J gene lost 10 bases, with 13 bases spanning the gap. Per the germline V gene, CDR1 is SGHTA and CDR2 is FQGNSA. CDR3 bases: TGTGCCAGCAGGTCTACTAGTGACGAGCAGTTCTTC. It yields the protein CASRSTSDEQFF.

The sample holds a few counts of this clone. The V call is TRBV28, the J call TRBJ1-2; weak D call: TRBD1 (5 bases). This CDR3 region has 14 residues. Germline V gives CDR1 MDHEN, CDR2 SYDVKM. V was cut by 3 bases and J by 4 bases, with 12 bases left in between. The CDR3 loop reads CASSFGGTGYGYTF. The DNA for the CDR3 is TGTGCCAGCAGTTTTGGCGGGACGGGCTATGGCTACACCTTC.

This clone was seen only once. This sequence joins TRBV19 and TRBJ2-1, with D possibly being TRBD1 (6 bases). Trimming shortened V by 7 bases and J by 0 bases, and 16 bases separated the two germline ends. Germline assignment: CDR1 LNHDA and CDR2 SQIVND (reference sequence). This CDR3 spans 16 amino acids. In DNA, the CDR3 is TGTGCCAGTAATAAGGACAGTCAGAGCTCCTACAATGAGCAGTTCTTC. It specifies CASNKDSQSSYNEQFF. Full variable domain (remainder filled in from reference TRBV19 and TRBJ2-1): DGGITQSPKYLFRKEGQNVTLSCEQNLNHDAMYWYRQDPGQGLRLIYYSQIVNDFQKGDIAEGYSVSREKKESFPLTVTSAQKNPTAFYLCASNKDSQSSYNEQFFGPGTRLTVL.

This rearrangement joins TRBV2 to TRBJ2-2, with a weak D call TRBD2 (6 bases). The CDR3 contains 14 residues. CDR1 is SNHLY, CDR2 FYNNEI, per germline. V lost 8 bases and J lost 2, with 12 bases in between. The CDR3 DNA reads TGTGCCAGCCTGGGGACTCTCAACACCGGGGAGCTGTTTTTT. Protein: CASLGTLNTGELFF.

V is TRBV10-3 and J is TRBJ2-1; 11 bases line up with TRBD2. Germline CDR1 ENHRY, CDR2 SYGVKD. This CDR3 has 15 residues. Trimming at V came to 4 bases and at J to 7 bases, leaving 6 bases not matched to a gene. In nucleotides, the CDR3 is TGTGCCATCAGTGGGTCTAGCGGGGGGCTTAATGAGCAGTTCTTC. It codes for CAISGSSGGLNEQFF.

This clone showed up just a few times. The J gene is TRBJ1-1, the V gene TRBV6-5; 9 nucleotides match TRBD1. The CDR3 covers 13 residues. In germline, CDR1 is MNHEY, CDR2 SVGAGI. V trimming: 5 bases; J trimming: 9 bases; junction bases outside the gene matches: 7. The CDR3 region is CASSRGDRAKAFF. Written as DNA, the CDR3 is TGTGCCAGCAGTAGAGGGGACAGGGCAAAAGCTTTCTTT.

There are a few counts of this clone. V is TRBV5-4 and J is TRBJ1-2; the D is unclear. The V end lost 2 bases, the J end lost 4 bases, and 3 bases lay between the germline ends. The germline V gene has CDR1 SGHNT and CDR2 YYREEE (reference sequence). This CDR3 spans 11 amino acids. The CDR3 sequence is CASSFAYGYTF. CDR3 in DNA: TGTGCCAGCAGCTTCGCCTATGGCTACACCTTC.

The chain employs TRBV6-6 and TRBJ1-4, with a tentative D call TRBD1 (5 bases). This CDR3 comprises 12 residues. The V gene lost 7 bases and the J gene lost 8 bases, with 11 bases spanning the gap. Germline V gene data show CDR1 as MNHNY and CDR2 as SVGAGI (reference sequence). The CDR3 DNA reads TGTGCCAGCAAACAAGGGGACGAAAAACTGTTTTTT. Translating it yields CASKQGDEKLFF.

The V call is TRBV4-3, the J call TRBJ2-6; the match to TRBD1 covers 7 bases. Germline assignment: CDR1 LGHNA and CDR2 YSLEER. V lost 4 bases, J lost 0 bases, and 3 bases stayed unmatched. The CDR3 has 16 amino acids. The CDR3 spells CASSPGQTSGANVLTF. Here the CDR3 DNA reads TGCGCCAGCAGCCCGGGACAGACCTCTGGGGCCAACGTCCTGACTTTC.

The V call is TRBV19, the J call TRBJ2-7; the match to TRBD1 covers 7 bases. Germline CDR1 is LNHDA and CDR2 is SQIVND (reference sequence). V shed 6 bases, J shed 1 base, and the junction held 6 bases outside the gene matches. This CDR3 contains 14 residues. CDR3 nucleotide sequence: TGTGCCAGTAGGGGGACAGCACCATCCTACGAGCAGTACTTC. Translated, it gives CASRGTAPSYEQYF.